This TCR beta chain originates from a study of CD8+ T cells in alopecia areata. Study information: Treated patients were given 5 to 10 mg oral tofacitinib twice daily.

It was cDNA, reverse transcribed from extracted RNA, that served as the sequencing template. TCRdb's copy holds only in-frame clones and misses some; the assay was immunoSEQ multiplex PCR. The sample consists of some 160,000 clones, about 71% of them appearing once. Worth noting for this clone: Its specificity is not known.

Specified treatment: oral pan-JAK inhibitor, 5-10 mg twice daily. It was from alopecia areata patients that lesional scalp punch biopsies and peripheral blood were collected. CDR1 is SQVTM and CDR2 is ANQGSEA in the germline V gene. The CDR3 length is 12 residues. Trimming took off 6 bases at V and 4 bases at J, with 12 bases between the two ends. Points from the study as a whole: Scalp and blood retained many expanded lesional clones during tofacitinib. Higher clonality than in normal scalp was seen in lesional scalp, especially alopecia totalis/universalis.

This receptor was identified in a human donor with alopecia areata. Sequencing was performed on CD4+ T cells sorted from blood, taken at week 4, from a patient treated with tofacitinib. The chain links TRBV29-1 to TRBJ1-2, with a possible D match to TRBD1 (5 bases). The CDR3 DNA is TGCAGCGTGTCGACAGAGGGCTATGGCTACACCTTC. This translates into CSVSTEGYGYTF.